The entry that follows covers one T cell receptor (beta chain) sequence. There are 15 residues in the CDR3. The V and J ends lost 1 base and 2 bases respectively, with 13 bases between them. The germline V gene has CDR1 SGHRS and CDR2 YFSETQ. These data originate in a study of blood T cell repertoires in COVID-19. TCRdb's table, derived via immunoSEQ multiplex PCR, lists solely in-frame clones and lacks some. The sample yields about 130,000 clones, 85% to 90% seen once. The receptor comes from a man aged 80 or over with active or convalescent COVID-19. The sequenced material came from peripheral blood. This sequence joins TRBV5-1 and TRBJ2-7; maybe TRBD1 (6 bases). In DNA, the CDR3 is TGCGCCAGCAGCTTGAACACAGGGAGCGCCTACGAGCAGTACTTC. Encoded protein: CASSLNTGSAYEQYF.